This record covers a single TCR beta chain. Its antigen is undetermined. This sequence may be a read error, since a much larger clone differs from it by one base. Germline V gene data show CDR1 as MGHDK and CDR2 as SYGVNS. The CDR3 is 10 residues long. The V and J ends lost 8 bases and 4 bases respectively, with 2 bases between them. An absence of ophthalmopathy progression within 18 months meant stable Graves' hyperthyroidism. Subjects aged 18 to 65 presented with newly diagnosed hyperthyroidism of less than 2 months' duration. The source material, RNA transcripts, was used to amplify TCR beta CDR3 regions. Researchers ran a first-round RT-PCR on the TCR CDR3 using the HTBI primer set. MiXCR, applied by TCRdb to the multiplex PCR reads, yields one record per CDR3 protein. The sample has some 510,000 distinct CDR3 sequences, about 45% seen once. This record comes from a study of T cells in Graves' hyperthyroidism and ophthalmopathy. General observations from the study: A model built on 13 V-J features separated ophthalmopathy from stable hyperthyroidism. Most thyroid clonotypes that were expanded above 0.001 also turned up in blood.

The rearrangement links TRBV25-1 to TRBJ1-4, with no clear D. The clonotype was recovered from a woman aged 18-29 years with Graves' hyperthyroidism. The sample consisted of peripheral blood or thyroid tissue (not recorded which). The CDR3: CASVNEKLFF. CDR3 bases: TGTGCCAGCGTTAATGAAAAACTGTTTTTT.